Following are 9 T cell receptor beta chains from one sample sequenced in a study of T cell responses to AZD1222 COVID-19 vaccine. Profiled with immunoSEQ multiplex PCR; TCRdb holds only in-frame clones, not every one. Of more than 150,000 clones in the sample, roughly 92% were seen once. The sequencing used peripheral blood, collected 28 days after the second AZD1222 dose. The source is an adult who received the AZD1222 COVID-19 vaccine.

This chain uses TRBV6-5 with TRBJ2-1; maybe TRBD2 (6 bases). The germline V and J ends were trimmed by 6 bases and 3 bases, with 12 bases remaining between them. The germline gives CDR1 MNHEY, CDR2 SVGAGI. The CDR3 runs 14 residues. Here the CDR3 DNA reads TGTGCCAGCAGCCGGGACTCCCTCTACAATGAGCAGTTCTTC. This codes for CASSRDSLYNEQFF.

This sequence joins TRBV19 and TRBJ2-7; 8 nucleotides align to TRBD1. V lost 3 bases and J lost 0; bases outside the gene matches: 7. CDR3 length: 16 residues. Germline lookup yields CDR1 LNHDA and CDR2 SQIVND (reference sequence). CDR3 coding DNA: TGTGCCAGTAGTATTGTGGTGACAGGGGCCTCCTACGAGCAGTACTTC. It codes for CASSIVVTGASYEQYF.

The gene calls are TRBV6-5 and TRBJ2-7, with 9 nucleotides matching TRBD2. The CDR3 consists of 16 residues. Per the germline V gene, CDR1 is MNHEY and CDR2 is SVGAGI. Trimming at V came to 3 bases and at J to 4 bases, leaving 10 bases not matched to a gene. The CDR3 region is CASSYLPPTSGYEQYF. The CDR3 DNA reads as TGTGCCAGCAGTTATCTCCCCCCGACTAGCGGATACGAGCAGTACTTC.

The V and J genes are TRBV6-1 and TRBJ1-5, with D hard to call. This CDR3 spans 12 amino acids. CDR1 MNHNS and CDR2 SASEGT come from the germline V gene. Trimming removed 3 bases at V and 9 bases at J, with 9 bases between. The CDR3 region has the DNA TGTGCCAGCAGTGATACCCGTCGGCCCCAGCATTTT. Translated: CASSDTRRPQHF.

The chain links TRBV29-1 to TRBJ2-1, with D unclear. The germline gives CDR1 SQVTM, CDR2 ANQGSEA. The V end was cut by 0 bases, the J end by 7 bases, with 10 bases between. CDR3 size: 13 residues. The CDR3 DNA sequence: TGCAGCGTTGAAGATCGTCAGCGTAATGAGCAGTTCTTC. Its translation: CSVEDRQRNEQFF.

The chain has TRBV6-5 and TRBJ1-6; D may be TRBD1 (6 bases). The CDR3 consists of 15 residues. V was cut by 4 bases and J by 6 bases, with 13 bases left in between. From germline, CDR1 is MNHEY and CDR2 SVGAGI. This CDR3 is CASSSRQASNSPLHF. CDR3 DNA: TGTGCCAGCAGTTCCCGACAGGCGAGTAATTCACCCCTCCACTTT.

This rearrangement joins TRBV2 to TRBJ2-7; unclear D gene. Trimming pared 6 bases from V and 4 bases from J, leaving 13 bases between. Per germline, CDR1 SNHLY and CDR2 FYNNEI. The CDR3 spans 13 residues. CDR3 sequence reads: CASRIRVGYEQYF. CDR3 sequence (DNA): TGTGCCAGCAGAATACGAGTGGGGTACGAGCAGTACTTC.

The V and J genes are TRBV20-1 and TRBJ2-5, with 11 nucleotides matching TRBD2. CDR3 length: 17 residues. After removal of 3 bases from V and 3 bases from J, the junction contained 12 bases not matched to a gene. Germline loops: CDR1 DFQATT, CDR2 SNEGSKA (reference sequence). For the CDR3, the DNA is TGCAGTGCTAGTATATTAACGGGACTAGCGGAAGAAGAGACCCAGTACTTC. Translation: CSASILTGLAEEETQYF.

This chain uses TRBV10-2 with TRBJ2-1, with 8 bases matching TRBD2. The CDR3 extends over 15 amino acids. Per germline, CDR1 WSHSY and CDR2 SAAADI. V was pared by 4 bases and J by 0 bases, with 2 bases of the junction left unmatched. The CDR3 loop is CASSVAGLSYNEQFF. CDR3 sequence (DNA): TGCGCCAGCAGTGTAGCGGGGCTCTCCTACAATGAGCAGTTCTTC.